Below are 25 T cell receptor beta chains sequenced from a single sample in a study of T cells in Graves' hyperthyroidism and ophthalmopathy. What was amplified from RNA transcripts were TCR beta CDR3 regions. The HTBI primer set served for first-round RT-PCR of the TCR CDR3. TCRdb itself ran the multiplex PCR reads through MiXCR, one entry per CDR3 protein. The sample carries roughly 400,000 distinct CDR3 sequences, 11% to 15% recorded once. The sample taken for sequencing was blood. The receptor source for this set is a man aged 45-65 years with Graves' ophthalmopathy.

This clonotype has ten or more counts. The rearrangement joins TRBV27 to TRBJ2-1; the match to TRBD2 covers 12 bases. Looked up from germline, CDR1 is MNHEY and CDR2 is SMNVEV (reference sequence). J was trimmed by 6 bases and V by 0 bases; bases with no gene match: 6. The CDR3 covers 17 residues. CDR3 residues: CASSLSSLAGGPNEQFF. CDR3 in DNA: TGTGCCAGCAGTTTATCGAGTCTAGCGGGAGGGCCCAATGAGCAGTTCTTC.

This clonotype was counted only a few times. The chain has TRBV3-1 and TRBJ2-2; a weak D match, TRBD2 (6 bases). In germline, CDR1 is LGHDT, CDR2 YNNKEL (reference sequence). The CDR3 covers 14 residues. The V end was cut by 1 base, the J end by 6 bases, with 9 bases between. The CDR3 region is CASSQATSPGELFF. As DNA, the CDR3 is TGTGCCAGCAGCCAAGCTACTAGCCCCGGGGAGCTGTTTTTT.

The gene calls are TRBV29-1 and TRBJ1-2, with 7 bases fitting TRBD1. Unmatched junction bases numbered 12, after V lost 4 bases and J lost 7 bases. The CDR3 extends over 14 amino acids. Germline CDR1 and CDR2: SQVTM and ANQGSEA. The CDR3 spells CSVGMDRTVSGYTF. The CDR3 coding sequence is TGCAGCGTTGGAATGGACAGGACGGTCAGTGGCTACACCTTC.

This clonotype was detected ten times or more. This chain links TRBV29-1 with TRBJ2-2; 10 positions agree with TRBD2. The V and J ends lost 0 bases and 4 bases, in that order; junction bases with no gene match: 8. Germline loops: CDR1 SQVTM, CDR2 ANQGSEA. The CDR3 contains 17 residues. Here the CDR3 DNA reads TGCAGCGTTGAAGATGCTCTAGCGGGAGCTGTCACCGGGGAGCTGTTTTTT. It encodes CSVEDALAGAVTGELFF.

Ten or more counts support this clonotype. This rearrangement joins TRBV20-1 to TRBJ2-5; 7 bases fit TRBD1. CDR3 size: 14 residues. V lost 5 bases to trimming and J lost 2 bases; unmatched junction nucleotides: 8. CDR1 and CDR2 (germline): DFQATT, SNEGSKA (reference sequence). The CDR3 region has the DNA TGCAGTGCTGTCCCGGGACAGAGGCAAGAGACCCAGTACTTC. Residues: CSAVPGQRQETQYF.

V is TRBV28 and J is TRBJ2-5; 8 nucleotides line up with TRBD1. Germline lookup yields CDR1 MDHEN and CDR2 SYDVKM. J was trimmed by 2 bases and V by 6 bases; bases with no gene match: 11. This CDR3 contains 16 residues. This CDR3 is CASSLGQGGGQETQYF. The CDR3 DNA is TGTGCCAGCAGCCTCGGACAGGGAGGAGGGCAAGAGACCCAGTACTTC.

This clonotype came up many times. The chain links TRBV11-2 to TRBJ1-4, with D maybe TRBD1 (5 bases). V lost 3 bases, J lost 0 bases, and 20 bases lay in between. CDR1 and CDR2 (germline): SGHAT, FQNNGV. CDR3 size: 19 residues. The CDR3 bases are TGTGCCAGCAGCTTTGATCTTGGGGCCGGGAGCTCAACTAATGAAAAACTGTTTTTT. Translated, it gives CASSFDLGAGSSTNEKLFF.

The V gene is TRBV6-1, the J gene TRBJ2-1; 12 bases align to TRBD2. Losses at the gene ends were 4 bases for V and 2 bases for J; bases not matched to a gene: 3. The CDR3 runs to 16 residues. From germline, CDR1 is MNHNS and CDR2 SASEGT. The DNA of the CDR3 is TGTGCCAGCAGTGTTCTAGCGGGAGGGACCTACAATGAGCAGTTCTTC. Translating it yields CASSVLAGGTYNEQFF.

This clonotype was observed many times. In nucleotides, the CDR3 is TGTGCCACCAGTGACCCGGGACAGGGCCCCTACAATGAGCAGTTCTTC. This gives the protein CATSDPGQGPYNEQFF. The rearrangement uses TRBV24-1 and TRBJ2-1; 9 bases match TRBD1. Germline lookup yields CDR1 KGHDR and CDR2 SFDVKD. V gave up 4 bases and J gave up 2 bases; unmatched junction bases: 5. CDR3 size: 16 residues.

This clonotype was seen a few times. This rearrangement joins TRBV5-1 to TRBJ2-3, with a tentative D call TRBD2 (6 bases). Germline V CDR1 and CDR2: SGHRS, YFSETQ. The CDR3 consists of 14 residues. The ends were cut back, 2 bases at V and 4 bases at J, with 11 bases in the middle. The CDR3 spells CASSLPTGADTQYF. CDR3 bases: TGCGCCAGCAGCTTACCCACGGGGGCAGATACGCAGTATTTT.

This clonotype occurred a few times. V and J are TRBV2 and TRBJ2-3; D is uncertain. This CDR3 comprises 10 residues. V lost 7 bases to trimming and J lost 7 bases, with 6 bases between them. Looked up from germline, CDR1 is SNHLY and CDR2 is FYNNEI. The CDR3 nucleotides are TGTGCCAGCATGAGAAATACGCAGTATTTT. Translation: CASMRNTQYF.

There are many counts of this clonotype. This chain uses TRBV11-1 with TRBJ2-5, with TRBD2 as a possible D gene (6 bases). The V gene lost 2 bases and the J gene lost 0 bases, with 16 bases spanning the gap. This CDR3 has 17 residues. Germline values: CDR1 SGHAT, CDR2 FQDESV (reference sequence). The CDR3, as DNA: TGTGCCAGCAGCTTAAGAAGGGCCGGACTATACCAAGAGACCCAGTACTTC. It codes for CASSLRRAGLYQETQYF. Based on the CDR3 plus reference TRBV11-1 and TRBJ2-5, the full variable domain is EAEVAQSPRYKITEKSQAVAFWCDPISGHATLYWYRQILGQGPELLVQFQDESVVDDSQLPKDRFSAERLKGVDSTLKIQPAELGDSAMYLCASSLRRAGLYQETQYFGPGTRLLVL.

Note on this clonotype: Possible read error: a much larger clone is one base away. The gene calls are TRBV29-1 and TRBJ2-5; 8 bases match TRBD2. From germline, CDR1 is SQVTM and CDR2 ANQGSEA. The CDR3 spans 15 residues. V was clipped by 4 bases and J by 9 bases; unmatched bases: 16. CDR3 nucleotides: TGCAGCGTTGTATTGAGGAGCGGGAGTAGGGAGGCCCAGTACTTC. Translated, it gives CSVVLRSGSREAQYF.

The chain carries TRBV20-1 and TRBJ2-2; the match to TRBD2 covers 7 bases. CDR3 length: 15 residues. With V trimmed by 5 bases and J by 6 bases, 12 bases remained unmatched. The germline V gene encodes CDR1 DFQATT and CDR2 SNEGSKA (reference sequence). The CDR3 region is CSAGLVGGPSGELFF. CDR3 nucleotides: TGCAGTGCTGGTTTGGTGGGAGGGCCGTCCGGGGAGCTGTTTTTT.

This clonotype appeared many times. The CDR3 sequence is CAWTATYNEQFF. In nucleotides, the CDR3 is TGTGCCTGGACTGCGACCTACAATGAGCAGTTCTTC. This chain connects TRBV30 to TRBJ2-1; D is ambiguous. The V end was cut by 4 bases, the J end by 2 bases, with 6 bases between. Germline-derived CDR1 and CDR2 are GTSNPN and SVGIG (reference sequence). This CDR3 is built from 12 residues.

This clonotype was seen repeatedly, ten times or more. This chain joins TRBV11-3 and TRBJ1-1; D perhaps matches TRBD1 (6 bases). Germline V gene sequence: CDR1 SGHNT, CDR2 YENEEA. The CDR3 loop spans 11 amino acids. V was cut by 6 bases and J by 8 bases, with 10 bases left in between. CDR3 DNA: TGTGCCAGCAGAAAAGACAGGGAAGCTTTCTTT. Encoded protein: CASRKDREAFF.

This clonotype was counted only a few times. A much larger clonotype is one base distant, so this may be a read error. The V call is TRBV11-3, the J call TRBJ2-2; D gene ambiguous. Trimming stripped 1 base from V and 3 bases from J, with 6 bases between. This CDR3 is built from 14 residues. Germline-derived CDR1 and CDR2 are SGHNT and YENEEA. In DNA form, the CDR3 reads TGTGCCAGCAGCTTAGCGTGGGACACCGGGGAGCTGTTTTTT. As protein: CASSLAWDTGELFF.

This clonotype was detected many times. This chain connects TRBV15 to TRBJ2-1; 10 bases are a match to TRBD2. Looked up from germline, CDR1 is LNHNV and CDR2 is YYDKDF (reference sequence). The CDR3 has 15 amino acids. Trimming cost V 3 bases and J 4 bases; bases outside gene matches: 3. CDR3 nucleotide sequence: TGTGCCACCAGCAGGGTTAGCGGGGGGTACAATGAGCAGTTCTTC. This gives the protein CATSRVSGGYNEQFF.

Here the CDR3 reads CSAVAGGADTQYF. The CDR3 DNA reads TGCAGTGCTGTAGCGGGAGGGGCAGATACGCAGTATTTT. The V gene is TRBV20-1, the J gene TRBJ2-3; 11 bases match TRBD2. Trimming cost V 5 bases and J 4 bases; bases outside gene matches: 2. Germline lookup yields CDR1 DFQATT and CDR2 SNEGSKA (reference sequence). The CDR3 is made up of 13 amino acids.

This clonotype was seen ten or more times. The J gene is TRBJ2-1, the V gene TRBV30, with TRBD2 matching 9 bases. The J segment lost 6 bases and the V segment lost 3 bases, leaving 6 bases of the junction unmatched. This CDR3 has 14 residues. The germline CDR1 and CDR2 sequences are GTSNPN and SVGIG (reference sequence). The chain's CDR3 is CAWRSLAGINEQFF. For the CDR3, the DNA is TGTGCCTGGAGGTCGCTAGCGGGGATCAATGAGCAGTTCTTC.

This clonotype was counted only a few times. The rearrangement uses TRBV15 and TRBJ2-2, with 10 positions matching TRBD1. In germline, CDR1 is LNHNV, CDR2 YYDKDF (reference sequence). Trimming removed 5 bases from V and 5 bases from J; junction bases left unmatched: 8. This CDR3 spans 16 amino acids. The DNA for the CDR3 is TGTGCCACCAGCCCGATGGACAGGGGGGGGACCGGGGAGCTGTTTTTT. Its protein is CATSPMDRGGTGELFF.

This clonotype is judged large. The chain has TRBV10-1 and TRBJ1-1; D unresolved. The V end was cut by 0 bases, the J end by 3 bases, with 5 bases between. The length of the CDR3 is 13 residues. Germline CDR1 is WNHNN and CDR2 is SYGVQD (reference sequence). CDR3 DNA sequence: TGCGCCAGCAGTGAGTCCCGGTACACTGAAGCTTTCTTT. This codes for CASSESRYTEAFF.

This chain uses TRBV2 with TRBJ1-2; 7 bases fit TRBD1. Germline V gene sequence: CDR1 SNHLY, CDR2 FYNNEI. The length of the CDR3 is 15 residues. Trimming at V came to 2 bases and at J to 4 bases, leaving 7 bases not matched to a gene. CDR3 DNA: TGTGCCAGCAGTGAATTTGGACAGGCCTTCTATGGCTACACCTTC. It is translated as CASSEFGQAFYGYTF.

J is TRBJ2-1 and V is TRBV28; 11 bases are a match to TRBD2. Germline V gives CDR1 MDHEN, CDR2 SYDVKM. Trimming removed 4 bases from V and 4 bases from J; junction bases left unmatched: 15. This CDR3 comprises 19 residues. The CDR3 DNA sequence: TGTGCCAGCAGTTCTTCCCCTTTCTCCGGGACTAGCGGATACAATGAGCAGTTCTTC. Encoded protein: CASSSSPFSGTSGYNEQFF.

The chain recombines TRBV7-9 with TRBJ2-2; possibly TRBD1 or TRBD2 for D (5 bases each). Germline assignment: CDR1 SEHNR and CDR2 FQNEAQ (reference sequence). CDR3 size: 16 residues. V was trimmed by 2 bases and J by 0 bases, leaving 10 bases between them. CDR3 bases: TGTGCCAGCAGCTTACCCGAGGGGACGAACACCGGGGAGCTGTTTTTT. Translated: CASSLPEGTNTGELFF.